The 13 T cell receptor beta chains reported below all come from one sample, sequenced in a study of siplizumab effects on memory and regulatory T cells. TCRdb's copy holds only in-frame clones and misses some; the assay was immunoSEQ multiplex PCR. The sample carries under 95,000 clones, nearly 95% recorded once. Sample: non-Treg CD4+ T cells sorted from blood. The receptors were sampled from a human donor in good health.

The chain recombines TRBV29-1 with TRBJ2-3; 8 bases match TRBD1. V lost 2 bases, J lost 0 bases, and 4 bases stayed unmatched. Germline V gives CDR1 SQVTM, CDR2 ANQGSEA. The CDR3 extends over 15 amino acids. The CDR3 protein is CSVERTGSSTDTQYF. CDR3 bases: TGCAGCGTTGAACGGACAGGGTCTAGCACAGATACGCAGTATTTT.

V is TRBV27 and J is TRBJ1-6, with D possibly matching TRBD1 (5 bases). The germline V and J ends were trimmed by 6 bases and 12 bases, with 15 bases remaining between them. This CDR3 comprises 13 residues. Germline V lookup: CDR1 MNHEY, CDR2 SMNVEV (reference sequence). In DNA form, the CDR3 reads TGTGCCAGCAGCGGGGACTTATGGGGACCCCTCCACTTT. This encodes CASSGDLWGPLHF.

The chain carries TRBV28 and TRBJ1-2; D possibly corresponds to TRBD1 (5 bases). Trimming removed 3 bases from V and 6 bases from J, with 11 bases in between. The CDR3 consists of 13 residues. CDR1 is MDHEN, CDR2 SYDVKM, per germline. DNA of the CDR3: TGTGCCAGCAGTTTCCGGGGGATTCATGGCTACACCTTC. Its translation: CASSFRGIHGYTF.

Comments on this clone: At one of its ends the junction is not consistent with the germline gene, which may arise from a read error. Written as DNA, the CDR3 is TGCGACAGGTCTAATTCACCCCTCCACTTT. Translation: CDRSNSPLHF. J is TRBJ1-6 and V is TRBV27; D is possibly TRBD1 (6 bases). The CDR3 is 10 amino acids. The germline V gene encodes CDR1 MNHEY and CDR2 SMNVEV (reference sequence).

The gene calls are TRBV7-9 and TRBJ1-4; D gene ambiguous. The length of the CDR3 is 16 residues. Trimming stripped 5 bases from V and 0 bases from J, with 13 bases between. Germline V lookup: CDR1 SEHNR, CDR2 FQNEAQ (reference sequence). In DNA form, the CDR3 reads TGTGCCAGCAGCCCAGCGGGTGGAACAACTAATGAAAAACTGTTTTTT. Translation gives CASSPAGGTTNEKLFF.

This chain connects TRBV11-2 to TRBJ1-1, with 9 bases lining up with TRBD1. Germline CDR1 reads SGHAT; CDR2 reads FQNNGV. The CDR3 sequence is 13 residues long. With V trimmed by 5 bases and J by 3 bases, 1 base remained unmatched. For the CDR3, the DNA is TGTGCCAGCAGCCGGGACAGGGACACTGAAGCTTTCTTT. This encodes CASSRDRDTEAFF.

The genes are TRBV27 and TRBJ1-3; a weak D match, TRBD1 (5 bases). Germline CDR1 and CDR2: MNHEY and SMNVEV (reference sequence). CDR3 length: 14 amino acids. V lost 6 bases and J 4 bases, leaving 13 bases between the germline ends. The CDR3 is CASSLGGSGNTIYF. CDR3 nucleotides: TGTGCCAGCAGCCTGGGGGGTTCGGGAAACACCATATATTTT.

V and J are TRBV10-3 and TRBJ2-7, with TRBD2 identical over 8 bases. Germline V gene lookup returns CDR1 ENHRY and CDR2 SYGVKD. The J segment lost 7 bases and the V segment lost 0 bases, leaving 5 bases of the junction unmatched. The CDR3 totals 14 residues. The CDR3 bases are TGTGCCATCAGTGAGTCTCCTGGGACTAGGGAGCAGTACTTC. Translating gives CAISESPGTREQYF.

This clone was seen a handful of times. This rearrangement joins TRBV6-6 to TRBJ1-1; 7 positions match TRBD1. From germline, CDR1 is MNHNY and CDR2 SVGAGI (reference sequence). This CDR3 has 15 amino acids. V dropped 5 bases and J dropped 2; count of bases not matched to a gene: 8. CDR3 region: CASSTNRGTNTEAFF. In nucleotides, the CDR3 is TGTGCCAGCAGTACGAACAGGGGAACAAACACTGAAGCTTTCTTT.

The CDR3 coding sequence is TGTGCCAGCAGGATAGGCGCGGGGGGGCAAGAGACCCAGTACTTC. It encodes CASRIGAGGQETQYF. The chain couples TRBV2 to TRBJ2-5, with TRBD2 matching 9 bases. Germline CDR1 is SNHLY and CDR2 is FYNNEI. V dropped 6 bases and J dropped 2; count of bases not matched to a gene: 7. The CDR3 runs 15 residues.

The V call is TRBV6-1, the J call TRBJ2-3; 10 positions match TRBD1. Trimming cost V 6 bases and J 3 bases; bases outside gene matches: 6. This CDR3 is 15 amino acids long. Germline values: CDR1 MNHNS, CDR2 SASEGT. The CDR3: CASRTDRGRTDTQYF. In DNA, the CDR3 is TGTGCCAGCAGAACAGACAGGGGGCGAACAGATACGCAGTATTTT.

The chain uses TRBV19 and TRBJ2-5, with D possibly being TRBD1 (5 bases). Deletions cut 4 bases from V and 5 bases from J, with 17 bases between. The CDR3 contains 15 residues. Germline V gene data show CDR1 as LNHDA and CDR2 as SQIVND (reference sequence). In nucleotides, the CDR3 is TGTGCCAGTAGTAACTGGACAACCTCCCGGGAGACCCAGTACTTC. Protein sequence: CASSNWTTSRETQYF.

The chain links TRBV7-2 to TRBJ1-1; D remains unclear. This CDR3 has 15 residues. V lost 1 base to trimming and J lost 6 bases, with 15 bases between them. From germline, CDR1 is SGHTA and CDR2 FQGNSA. In nucleotides, the CDR3 is TGTGCCAGCAGCTTAGTCCCCAGGAGGCGGCCTGAAGCTTTCTTT. It is translated as CASSLVPRRRPEAFF.